Each of the 20 T cell receptor beta chains below was sequenced from the same sample in a study of blood T cell repertoires in COVID-19. Profiling relied on immunoSEQ multiplex PCR, and the TCRdb table lists in-frame clones only, not all of them. The table has some 220,000 clones, roughly 88% seen once. The sample was peripheral blood. The origin of the receptors is a man between 50 and 59 years old with active or convalescent COVID-19.

On this clone itself: Within the sample, other DNA sequences also encode this same CDR3. The V gene is TRBV6-6, the J gene TRBJ2-7; 7 nucleotides line up with TRBD1. The junction had 2 bases not matched to a gene; V was cut back by 4 bases and J by 2 bases. CDR1 is MNHNY, CDR2 SVGAGI, per germline (reference sequence). There are 13 residues in the CDR3. The CDR3 sequence: CASSSQGPYEQYV. DNA of the CDR3: TGTGCCAGCAGTTCACAGGGGCCCTACGAGCAGTACGTC.

The V and J genes are TRBV5-4 and TRBJ2-3; 10 bases are shared with TRBD2. Germline lookup yields CDR1 SGHNT and CDR2 YYREEE (reference sequence). Germline trimming cut 0 bases from V and 4 bases from J; bases unmatched to any gene: 8. This CDR3 has 17 amino acids. CDR3 bases: TGTGCCAGCAGCTTGGGACCTAGCGGGGGAACTCCAGATACGCAGTATTTT. Protein sequence: CASSLGPSGGTPDTQYF.

The CDR3 bases are TGCGCCAGCAGCCAAGATCCCGGACTAACCTACGAGCAGTACTTC. Its translation is CASSQDPGLTYEQYF. This rearrangement joins TRBV4-1 to TRBJ2-7; D perhaps matches TRBD2 (6 bases). Trimming stripped 0 bases from V and 2 bases from J, with 11 bases between. Germline CDR1 and CDR2: MGHRA and YSYEKL. This CDR3 region has 15 residues.

This clone has a single count. The chain is built from TRBV5-4 and TRBJ1-4; TRBD1 might be the D (5 bases). Per germline, CDR1 SGHNT and CDR2 YYREEE (reference sequence). V gave up 5 bases and J gave up 7 bases, with 15 bases separating them. The CDR3 length is 14 residues. The DNA of the CDR3 is TGTGCCAGCAGTATGCGGGGAGGGGCTGAAAAACTGTTTTTT. As protein: CASSMRGGAEKLFF.

V is TRBV10-3 and J is TRBJ2-5; D possibly corresponds to TRBD1 (6 bases). The CDR3 extends over 12 amino acids. V gave up 2 bases and J gave up 7 bases, with 8 bases separating them. Germline-derived CDR1 and CDR2 are ENHRY and SYGVKD. As DNA, the CDR3 is TGTGCCATCAGTGAGCCAGGGGCGACCCAGTACTTC. Protein product: CAISEPGATQYF.

This sequence joins TRBV28 and TRBJ1-5; D gene ambiguous. CDR3 length: 13 residues. Germline-derived CDR1 and CDR2 are MDHEN and SYDVKM. With 3 bases removed from V and 5 bases from J, the gap between germline ends came to 8 bases. The CDR3 nucleotides are TGTGCCAGCAGTTTGAGCACCTATCAGCCCCAGCATTTT. This sequence encodes CASSLSTYQPQHF.

This clone appeared a few times. Sequence at one end of the junction differs from germline and may be a read error. The chain is built from TRBV7-2 and TRBJ1-5, with TRBD1 matching over 12 bases. From germline, CDR1 is SGHTA and CDR2 FQGNSA. The CDR3 extends over 18 amino acids. In DNA, the CDR3 is TGTGCCAGCAGCCCCATTGCTGCCGGGACAGGGGGCAACCAGCCCCAGCATTTT. Translating gives CASSPIAAGTGGNQPQHF.

This clone has a single count. This chain uses TRBV24-1 with TRBJ2-7; D is unresolved. Germline values: CDR1 KGHDR, CDR2 SFDVKD. The CDR3 length is 14 residues. Trimming took 0 bases from V and 6 from J, leaving 11 bases between them. The CDR3 sequence is CATSDLQRGSEQYF. DNA of the CDR3: TGTGCCACCAGTGATTTGCAACGAGGTAGCGAGCAGTACTTC.

The V call is TRBV6-5, the J call TRBJ1-1; 7 nucleotides line up with TRBD1. The CDR3 loop spans 14 amino acids. Germline V gene sequence: CDR1 MNHEY, CDR2 SVGAGI. Trimming took 7 bases from V and 6 from J; bases not matched to a gene: 11. The CDR3 spells CASTRVTGEAEAFF. DNA for the CDR3: TGTGCCAGCACCAGAGTTACAGGGGAGGCTGAAGCTTTCTTT.

The chain joins TRBV28 to TRBJ1-6; 7 bases match TRBD1. Germline V CDR1 and CDR2: MDHEN, SYDVKM. V lost 5 bases, J lost 9 bases, and 1 base stayed unmatched. The CDR3 extends over 12 amino acids. CDR3 in DNA: TGTGCCAGCAGTGCAGGGGGTTCACCCCTCCACTTT. Translating it yields CASSAGGSPLHF.

The CDR3 reads CASSLTGGGNTIYF. For the CDR3, the DNA is TGTGCCAGCAGCTTGACAGGGGGCGGAAACACCATATATTTT. J is TRBJ1-3 and V is TRBV5-4, with 9 bases matching TRBD1. The germline V gene encodes CDR1 SGHNT and CDR2 YYREEE (reference sequence). The CDR3 has 14 amino acids. V was pared by 1 base and J by 4 bases, with 0 bases of the junction left unmatched.

This chain joins TRBV19 and TRBJ1-4; D is uncertain. V shed 4 bases and J shed 7 bases, with 10 bases lying between them. In germline, CDR1 is LNHDA, CDR2 SQIVND (reference sequence). This CDR3 has 13 residues. The CDR3 DNA is TGTGCCAGTAGTAAGGGCGGGTTTGAAAAACTGTTTTTT. It encodes CASSKGGFEKLFF. Together with reference TRBV19 and TRBJ1-4, the CDR3 gives the full variable domain: DGGITQSPKYLFRKEGQNVTLSCEQNLNHDAMYWYRQDPGQGLRLIYYSQIVNDFQKGDIAEGYSVSREKKESFPLTVTSAQKNPTAFYLCASSKGGFEKLFFGSGTQLSVL.

This rearrangement joins TRBV18 to TRBJ2-1, with a tentative D call TRBD2 (5 bases). Germline lookup yields CDR1 KGHSH and CDR2 LQKENI. The CDR3 is made up of 16 amino acids. V was pared by 1 base and J by 1 base, with 11 bases between. CDR3 DNA sequence: TGTGCCAGCTCACCACTGGGGAGTGGGTCCTACAATGAGCAGTTCTTC. Amino acids: CASSPLGSGSYNEQFF.

This rearrangement joins TRBV15 to TRBJ2-5; maybe TRBD1 (6 bases). Deletions cut 8 bases from V and 1 base from J, with 23 bases between. Germline V gene sequence: CDR1 LNHNV, CDR2 YYDKDF (reference sequence). This CDR3 is built from 17 residues. In DNA, the CDR3 is TGTGCCACCGACAAAGAGACAGGTTGGACCCGCCAAGAGACCCAGTACTTC. Its protein product is CATDKETGWTRQETQYF.

The chain recombines TRBV27 with TRBJ2-7; 8 bases fit TRBD2. The CDR3 covers 13 residues. Germline values: CDR1 MNHEY, CDR2 SMNVEV (reference sequence). The V gene end was trimmed by 2 bases and the J gene end by 5 bases; junction bases not matched to a gene: 2. CDR3 amino acids: CASSLAGGHEQYF. In DNA, the CDR3 is TGTGCCAGCAGTTTAGCGGGAGGCCACGAGCAGTACTTC.

The chain couples TRBV7-3 to TRBJ1-1; TRBD1 aligns across 12 bases. The CDR3 loop spans 15 amino acids. J lost 2 bases, V lost 2 bases, and 0 bases had no gene match. Germline loops: CDR1 SGHTA, CDR2 FQGTGA. The CDR3 is CASSLGTGGNTEAFF. The CDR3 nucleotides are TGTGCCAGCAGCTTAGGGACAGGGGGCAACACTGAAGCTTTCTTT.

In this sample, this clone turned up a few times. The chain carries TRBV12-3 or TRBV12-4 and TRBJ2-1; D is perhaps TRBD2 (5 bases). The CDR3 runs to 12 residues. V was clipped by 8 bases and J by 8 bases, with 13 bases between them. As DNA, the CDR3 is TGTGCCAGCCGCGACCCGCGGGATGAGCAGTTCTTC. As protein: CASRDPRDEQFF.

This chain links TRBV27 with TRBJ2-3; no definite D call. The CDR3 length is 14 residues. Germline V gives CDR1 MNHEY, CDR2 SMNVEV (reference sequence). V was trimmed by 4 bases and J by 0 bases, leaving 8 bases between them. The CDR3 is CASSSPTSTDTQYF. CDR3 DNA sequence: TGTGCCAGCAGTTCGCCGACTAGCACAGATACGCAGTATTTT.

This chain links TRBV6-2 or TRBV6-3 with TRBJ2-7; 11 bases are shared with TRBD2. The CDR3 loop spans 16 amino acids. The V gene end was trimmed by 6 bases and the J gene end by 3 bases; junction bases not matched to a gene: 10. CDR1 MNHEY and CDR2 SVGEGT come from the germline V gene. The CDR3 DNA is TGTGCCAGCAGCTCCCGCTCTAGCGGGAGGTACTACGAGCAGTACTTC. This encodes CASSSRSSGRYYEQYF.

This chain links TRBV19 with TRBJ1-1; possible D gene TRBD1, 5 bases. The length of the CDR3 is 13 residues. Trimming removed 5 bases at V and 6 bases at J, with 13 bases between. Germline V lookup: CDR1 LNHDA, CDR2 SQIVND (reference sequence). Here the CDR3 reads CASSLRGISEAFF. For the CDR3, the DNA is TGTGCCAGTAGTCTAAGGGGAATCTCTGAAGCTTTCTTT.